Listed here are 4 T cell receptor beta chains from one sample, sequenced in a study of monozygotic twins with cystic fibrosis. Libraries were prepared by immunoSEQ multiplex PCR; TCRdb keeps only in-frame clonotypes and omits some of them. Among around 30,000 clones, approximately 90% were seen once, and the ten largest hold around 0.56%. The sample taken for sequencing was blood. The receptors stem from a girl aged 2 to 9 with cystic fibrosis.

The chain couples TRBV5-4 to TRBJ2-7; D not resolved. The CDR3 has 13 residues. Germline CDR1 and CDR2: SGHNT and YYREEE (reference sequence). Trimming stripped 0 bases from V and 2 bases from J, with 6 bases between. The DNA of the CDR3 is TGTGCCAGCAGCTTGGCCAAGGCCTACGAGCAGTACTTC. Translated, it gives CASSLAKAYEQYF.

The CDR3 loop is CASPTPEQFF. The CDR3 region has the DNA TGTGCCAGCCCTACACCTGAGCAGTTCTTC. The V gene is TRBV7-9, the J gene TRBJ2-1; D is ambiguous. This CDR3 contains 10 residues. Trimming pared 8 bases from V and 9 bases from J, leaving 8 bases between. Germline CDR1 SEHNR, CDR2 FQNEAQ (reference sequence).

The genes are TRBV19 and TRBJ1-5; D is possibly TRBD1 (6 bases). With 10 bases removed from V and 2 bases from J, the gap between germline ends came to 12 bases. The CDR3 runs to 13 residues. The germline gives CDR1 LNHDA, CDR2 SQIVND (reference sequence). The chain's CDR3 is CATVEGGNQPQHF. The CDR3 DNA reads TGTGCCACCGTAGAGGGGGGCAATCAGCCCCAGCATTTT. Full variable domain (missing parts from reference TRBV19 and TRBJ1-5): DGGITQSPKYLFRKEGQNVTLSCEQNLNHDAMYWYRQDPGQGLRLIYYSQIVNDFQKGDIAEGYSVSREKKESFPLTVTSAQKNPTAFYLCATVEGGNQPQHFGDGTRLSIL.

V and J are TRBV5-4 and TRBJ2-2; D possibly uses TRBD1 or TRBD2 (6 bases each). Trimming removed 5 bases from V and 7 bases from J, with 15 bases in between. CDR1 is SGHNT, CDR2 YYREEE, per germline (reference sequence). There are 14 residues in the CDR3. Here the CDR3 reads CASSSTGADGELFF. CDR3 sequence (DNA): TGTGCCAGCAGTTCGACGGGGGCCGACGGGGAGCTGTTTTTT.